These T cell receptor beta chains were read from a single sample in a study of blood T cells in healthy people across ages. TCRdb ran MiXCR on the 5' RACE reads and lists one entry per CDR3 protein. This sample carries 500,000 to 650,000 distinct CDR3 sequences, about 28% of them seen once, and the ten largest clones take about 3.3%. This same sample was also part of a study on T cells of mothers and their children.

Specimen: blood. The source is a boy between 2 and 10 years old in good health. CDR3s include the opening cysteine and the closing phenylalanine or tryptophan. The D gene is left open where the match is weak.

j_gene: TRBJ2-7
d_gene: NA
v_gene: TRBV6-5
CDR3aa: CASSYSGVDEQYF

j_gene: TRBJ2-5
d_gene: NA
v_gene: TRBV7-9
CDR3aa: CASSKVGGMKTQYF

j_gene: TRBJ1-2
d_gene: TRBD1
v_gene: TRBV11-2
CDR3aa: CASSLSGQLRMGYTF

j_gene: TRBJ2-1
d_gene: TRBD2
v_gene: TRBV12-3/TRBV12-4
CDR3aa: CASSWRGGSYNEQFF

j_gene: TRBJ2-7
d_gene: TRBD2
v_gene: TRBV10-3
CDR3aa: CAISDLADPLRQYF

j_gene: NA
d_gene: TRBD2
v_gene: TRBV20-1
CDR3aa: CSARELAGGYNEQFF

j_gene: TRBJ1-2
d_gene: NA
v_gene: TRBV4-1
CDR3aa: CASSPYGVGDNYGYTF

j_gene: TRBJ1-5
d_gene: NA
v_gene: TRBV6-1
CDR3aa: CATLKLGRGYTSNQPQHF

j_gene: TRBJ1-4
d_gene: NA
v_gene: TRBV5-1
CDR3aa: CASSLGWGLSEKLFF

j_gene: TRBJ1-6
d_gene: NA
v_gene: TRBV7-9
CDR3aa: CASSAGSSPLHF

j_gene: TRBJ2-5
d_gene: TRBD2
v_gene: TRBV7-9
CDR3aa: CASGIFSGLAGAETQYF

j_gene: TRBJ1-5
d_gene: TRBD1
v_gene: TRBV12-3/TRBV12-4
CDR3aa: CASSSGTGMYQPQHF

j_gene: TRBJ2-7
d_gene: NA
v_gene: TRBV5-1
CDR3aa: CASSLEGGSEQYF

j_gene: TRBJ2-3
d_gene: NA
v_gene: TRBV27
CDR3aa: CASSLSLSAAPQYF

j_gene: TRBJ2-2
d_gene: TRBD1
v_gene: TRBV6-2/TRBV6-3
CDR3aa: CASRRGRGPDTGELFF

j_gene: TRBJ2-5
d_gene: NA
v_gene: TRBV11-2
CDR3aa: CASHAGAITQETQYF

j_gene: TRBJ2-5
d_gene: TRBD2
v_gene: TRBV3-1
CDR3aa: CASSQGLAGKGTTREQYF

j_gene: NA
d_gene: NA
v_gene: TRBV5-6
CDR3aa: CASSSVHEQFF

j_gene: TRBJ1-4
d_gene: NA
v_gene: TRBV13
CDR3aa: CASSATVNNEKLFF

j_gene: TRBJ2-7
d_gene: TRBD1
v_gene: TRBV3-1
CDR3aa: CASSPDGQGSEQYF

j_gene: TRBJ2-4
d_gene: NA
v_gene: TRBV29-1
CDR3aa: CSVTGPIIRGINIQYF

j_gene: TRBJ2-2
d_gene: NA
v_gene: TRBV27
CDR3aa: CASSIRSGNTGELFF

j_gene: TRBJ2-5
d_gene: NA
v_gene: TRBV7-7
CDR3aa: CASSPGRTQETQYF

j_gene: TRBJ2-3
d_gene: NA
v_gene: TRBV12-3/TRBV12-4
CDR3aa: CASTSTGWVDTQYF

j_gene: TRBJ1-3
d_gene: TRBD1
v_gene: TRBV7-9
CDR3aa: CASSLGTGAGNTIYF

j_gene: TRBJ2-1
d_gene: TRBD2
v_gene: TRBV9
CDR3aa: CASSDRTSGGDEQFF

j_gene: TRBJ1-2
d_gene: TRBD1
v_gene: TRBV4-1
CDR3aa: CASSHLYRDRGNGYTF

j_gene: TRBJ2-3
d_gene: TRBD1
v_gene: TRBV6-5
CDR3aa: CASSYSEDRAADTQYF

j_gene: TRBJ2-1
d_gene: NA
v_gene: TRBV20-1
CDR3aa: CSVNGENSYNEQFF

j_gene: TRBJ2-7
d_gene: NA
v_gene: TRBV3-1
CDR3aa: CASTPAGGSYEQYF

j_gene: TRBJ2-1
d_gene: TRBD2
v_gene: TRBV12-3/TRBV12-4
CDR3aa: CANSSTTSGGYNEQFF

j_gene: TRBJ2-7
d_gene: TRBD1
v_gene: TRBV12-3/TRBV12-4
CDR3aa: CASSPSGTVNEQYF

j_gene: TRBJ1-2
d_gene: NA
v_gene: TRBV30
CDR3aa: CAWSVLYGYTF

j_gene: NA
d_gene: NA
v_gene: TRBV6-2/TRBV6-3
CDR3aa: CASSLFLNDEQYF

j_gene: TRBJ2-3
d_gene: NA
v_gene: TRBV24-1
CDR3aa: CATSDPRTADTQYF

j_gene: TRBJ2-1
d_gene: TRBD2
v_gene: TRBV28
CDR3aa: CASSGRTSGGFEQFF

j_gene: TRBJ1-2
d_gene: NA
v_gene: TRBV5-5
CDR3aa: CASSPSGAADLANYGYTF

j_gene: TRBJ2-2
d_gene: TRBD2
v_gene: TRBV7-2
CDR3aa: CASSWPREGRVTGELFF

j_gene: TRBJ1-2
d_gene: TRBD1
v_gene: TRBV27
CDR3aa: CASSLQGQGITYGYTF

j_gene: TRBJ2-2
d_gene: NA
v_gene: TRBV28
CDR3aa: CASRNRGSNTGELFF

j_gene: TRBJ2-7
d_gene: TRBD2
v_gene: TRBV25-1
CDR3aa: CASSEAGASGTYEQYF

j_gene: TRBJ1-3
d_gene: NA
v_gene: TRBV6-5
CDR3aa: CASSRTFRVGGNTIYF

j_gene: TRBJ1-1
d_gene: NA
v_gene: TRBV12-3/TRBV12-4
CDR3aa: CASSFSGRPTREAFF

j_gene: TRBJ2-4
d_gene: NA
v_gene: TRBV27
CDR3aa: CASSLEGQNIQYF

j_gene: TRBJ1-1
d_gene: NA
v_gene: TRBV12-3/TRBV12-4
CDR3aa: CASSLRQFEAFF

j_gene: TRBJ1-5
d_gene: NA
v_gene: TRBV5-1
CDR3aa: CASSLAGQGSQPQHF

j_gene: NA
d_gene: NA
v_gene: TRBV7-3
CDR3aa: CASSLPPFNEQFF

j_gene: TRBJ2-5
d_gene: TRBD2
v_gene: TRBV11-2
CDR3aa: CATKGGSRETQYF

j_gene: TRBJ1-5
d_gene: NA
v_gene: TRBV6-2/TRBV6-3
CDR3aa: CASSRGSRQPQHF

j_gene: TRBJ1-2
d_gene: NA
v_gene: TRBV2
CDR3aa: CASTKGGYAF

j_gene: TRBJ2-7
d_gene: NA
v_gene: TRBV14
CDR3aa: CASSLTQASYEQYF

j_gene: TRBJ2-3
d_gene: NA
v_gene: TRBV13
CDR3aa: CASSLISTDTQYF